These 9 T cell receptor beta chains came from one sample sequenced in a study of blood T cell repertoires in COVID-19. TCRdb's copy holds only in-frame clones and misses some; the assay was immunoSEQ multiplex PCR. The sample yields approximately 220,000 clones, about nine tenths seen once. Sequencing used PBMCs or T cells enriched from blood (not recorded which). The origin of the receptors is a woman aged 25 to 45 with acute COVID-19.

The V gene is TRBV7-9, the J gene TRBJ1-1; D ambiguous. The germline gives CDR1 SEHNR, CDR2 FQNEAQ (reference sequence). V was pared by 2 bases and J by 6 bases, with 4 bases between. The CDR3 has 11 amino acids. CDR3 protein: CASSLRSEAFF. The CDR3 nucleotides are TGTGCCAGCAGCTTACGTTCTGAAGCTTTCTTT.

This clone was recorded only once. V usage is TRBV7-2 and J usage is TRBJ2-5; 9 bases agree with TRBD2. Unmatched junction bases numbered 13, after V lost 5 bases and J lost 6 bases. The CDR3 totals 16 residues. CDR1 and CDR2 (germline): SGHTA, FQGNSA. The CDR3 is CASSLTGAGGLKTQYF. The CDR3 DNA follows: TGTGCCAGCAGCCTTACCGGGGCGGGGGGGCTGAAGACCCAGTACTTC.

In this sample, this clone turned up once. The chain has TRBV5-8 and TRBJ2-6; the D gene is possibly TRBD2 (5 bases). The V gene lost 7 bases and the J gene lost 5 bases, with 13 bases spanning the gap. Germline V lookup: CDR1 SGHTS, CDR2 YDEGEE. The CDR3 extends over 14 amino acids. This CDR3 reads CASAGNVRANVLTF. Written as DNA, the CDR3 is TGTGCCAGCGCCGGGAACGTCAGGGCCAACGTCCTGACTTTC.

The CDR3 loop is CASGKDRGENTEAFF. CDR3 bases: TGCGCCAGCGGGAAAGACAGGGGTGAGAACACTGAAGCTTTCTTT. The chain joins TRBV23-1 to TRBJ1-1; 8 positions agree with TRBD1. TRBV23-1 is known as an ORF, though its function is uncertain. Trimming removed 8 bases from V and 1 base from J; junction bases left unmatched: 9. This CDR3 spans 15 amino acids.

The chain links TRBV7-9 to TRBJ2-5, with a tentative D call TRBD1 (5 bases). Germline values: CDR1 SEHNR, CDR2 FQNEAQ (reference sequence). V was shortened by 5 bases and J by 3 bases, with 10 bases between the two germline ends. The length of the CDR3 is 13 residues. CDR3 in DNA: TGTGCCAGCAGCCCCGACAGCGAAGAGACCCAGTACTTC. This encodes CASSPDSEETQYF.

The V call is TRBV10-3, the J call TRBJ2-5, with no clear D. The V gene's germline CDR1 is ENHRY and CDR2 SYGVKD. This CDR3 spans 14 amino acids. V was pared by 2 bases and J by 1 base, with 8 bases between. The CDR3 sequence is CAISEGTAQETQYF. CDR3 bases: TGTGCCATCAGTGAGGGAACAGCCCAAGAGACCCAGTACTTC.

This chain links TRBV9 with TRBJ1-6; D perhaps matches TRBD1 (5 bases). The germline CDR1 and CDR2 sequences are SGDLS and YYNGEE. The CDR3 loop spans 15 amino acids. The V end was cut by 0 bases, the J end by 7 bases, with 11 bases between. The CDR3 loop reads CASSVDGATNSPLHF. CDR3 sequence (DNA): TGTGCCAGCAGCGTAGATGGGGCGACGAATTCACCCCTCCACTTT.

The chain links TRBV6-1 to TRBJ1-2; D unresolved. Trimming cost V 3 bases and J 8 bases, with 22 bases left between them. Germline values: CDR1 MNHNS, CDR2 SASEGT. The CDR3 runs 16 residues. The chain's CDR3 is CASSDSVFSTFNGYTF. The CDR3 nucleotides are TGTGCCAGCAGTGATTCGGTATTCTCTACTTTTAACGGCTACACCTTC.

The CDR3 is CASSKDRVSNQPQHF. The CDR3 nucleotides are TGTGCCAGCAGTAAGGACAGGGTTAGCAATCAGCCCCAGCATTTT. The gene calls are TRBV6-5 and TRBJ1-5; 8 bases agree with TRBD1. Unmatched junction bases numbered 3, after V lost 5 bases and J lost 0 bases. In germline, CDR1 is MNHEY, CDR2 SVGAGI. This CDR3 comprises 15 residues.